This T cell receptor (beta chain) was sequenced in a study of cytomegalovirus exposure and HLA in healthy donors. Study-wide points: Most TCR sequences proved rare, with some public TCRs found in many donors. Among TCR beta chains, those listed as cytomegalovirus-associated numbered some 170. A prior analysis recorded that most TCR beta V segments were productive about 87% or about 30% of the time. As immune exposure information, only CMV serostatus was available.

Between the trimmed V and J ends, which lost 4 bases and 1 base, there was a span of 9 bases. Germline CDR1 reads SGHRS; CDR2 reads YFSETQ. The CDR3 length is 14 residues. In regard to this clone: Its specificity is not known.

Primers included in the PCR were 60 Vbeta and 13 Jbeta primers. Method: immunoSEQ multiplex PCR; TCRdb's copy keeps in-frame clones and lacks some. The sample lists about 160,000 clones, 75% to 90% seen once, with about 2.1% in the top ten. The sample comprised PBMCs. The chain has TRBV5-1 and TRBJ1-3; the D is unclear. The sequence came from a woman between 18 and 29 years old in good health and CMV-seronegative. CDR3 DNA sequence: TGCGCCAGCAGCCCCAGTACGTCTGGAAACACCATATATTTT. Translation: CASSPSTSGNTIYF.